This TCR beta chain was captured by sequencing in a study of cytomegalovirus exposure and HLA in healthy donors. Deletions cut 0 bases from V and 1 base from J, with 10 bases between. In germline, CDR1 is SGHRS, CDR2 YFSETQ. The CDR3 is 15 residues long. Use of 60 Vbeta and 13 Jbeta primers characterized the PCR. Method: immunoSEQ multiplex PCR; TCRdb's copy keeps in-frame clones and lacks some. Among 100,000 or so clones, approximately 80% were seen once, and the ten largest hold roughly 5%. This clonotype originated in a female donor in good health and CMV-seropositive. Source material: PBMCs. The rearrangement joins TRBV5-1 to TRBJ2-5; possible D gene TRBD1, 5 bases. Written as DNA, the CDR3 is TGCGCCAGCAGCTTGGCCTACAGGCTCCAAGAGACCCAGTACTTC. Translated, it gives CASSLAYRLQETQYF.